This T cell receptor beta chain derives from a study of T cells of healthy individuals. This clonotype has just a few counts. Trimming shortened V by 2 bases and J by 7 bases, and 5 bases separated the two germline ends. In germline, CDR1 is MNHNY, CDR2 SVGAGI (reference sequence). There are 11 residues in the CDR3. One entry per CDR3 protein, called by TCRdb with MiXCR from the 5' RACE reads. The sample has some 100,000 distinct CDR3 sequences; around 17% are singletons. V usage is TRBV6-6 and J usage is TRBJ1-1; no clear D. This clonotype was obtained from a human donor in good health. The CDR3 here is CASSYDGEAFF. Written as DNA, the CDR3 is TGTGCCAGCAGTTACGACGGTGAAGCTTTCTTT.